This entry lists 31 T cell receptor beta chains sequenced from one sample in a study of beta chain features in type 1 diabetes. Investigators reverse transcribed all isolated RNA, so they sequenced expressed TCRB transcripts. Method: immunoSEQ multiplex PCR; TCRdb's copy keeps in-frame clones and lacks some. Seen here are fewer than 250,000 clones, 7.5% to 10% observed once, and the top ten hold about 0.037%. The sequencing sample was made of naive CD4+ T cells from blood. The origin of the receptors is a woman aged 18-35 years in good health.

This chain joins TRBV2 and TRBJ1-1; perhaps TRBD1 as D (6 bases). V gave up 8 bases and J gave up 0 bases, with 10 bases separating them. The CDR3 has 13 residues. CDR1 and CDR2 (germline): SNHLY, FYNNEI. The CDR3 nucleotides are TGTGCCAGCGGGGGCCTATTGAACACTGAAGCTTTCTTT. Protein sequence: CASGGLLNTEAFF.

This clone was observed a few times. The chain has TRBV2 and TRBJ1-1; D is uncertain. The CDR3 length is 14 residues. V lost 3 bases and J 1 base, leaving 9 bases between the germline ends. From germline, CDR1 is SNHLY and CDR2 FYNNEI. For the CDR3, the DNA is TGTGCCAGCAGTGAGGAGTCGGCGAACACTGAAGCTTTCTTT. This encodes CASSEESANTEAFF.

The chain carries TRBV6-5 and TRBJ2-7; 7 nucleotides align to TRBD1. The CDR3 is 14 residues long. Germline trimming cut 5 bases from V and 3 bases from J; bases unmatched to any gene: 7. Per the germline V gene, CDR1 is MNHEY and CDR2 is SVGAGI. The CDR3 loop is CASSPRQGYYEQYF. The CDR3 coding sequence is TGTGCCAGCAGTCCCCGACAGGGATACTACGAGCAGTACTTC.

The table lists this clone with a few counts. This chain joins TRBV28 and TRBJ2-5; no firm D call. The germline V gene has CDR1 MDHEN and CDR2 SYDVKM. The CDR3 is 14 residues long. V was shortened by 4 bases and J by 0 bases, with 9 bases between the two germline ends. CDR3: CASSSLRYQETQYF. DNA for the CDR3: TGTGCCAGCAGTTCCCTGAGGTACCAAGAGACCCAGTACTTC.

V gene TRBV9 combines with J gene TRBJ1-4, with D perhaps TRBD1 (6 bases). Trimming pared 3 bases from V and 10 bases from J, leaving 19 bases between. Germline CDR1 is SGDLS and CDR2 is YYNGEE. This CDR3 spans 15 amino acids. CDR3 in DNA: TGTGCCAGCAGCGGCAAGACAGGACGCGAGCGAAAACTGTTTTTT. Protein product: CASSGKTGRERKLFF.

This clone was seen a handful of times. The chain uses TRBV30 and TRBJ2-7; TRBD2 agrees at 11 bases. The V segment lost 3 bases and the J segment 2 bases; nucleotides outside the gene matches: 3. The germline V gene encodes CDR1 GTSNPN and CDR2 SVGIG (reference sequence). This CDR3 comprises 14 residues. Here the CDR3 reads CAWRAGLAAYEQYF. The CDR3 coding sequence is TGTGCCTGGAGGGCGGGACTAGCGGCCTACGAGCAGTACTTC.

Note on this clone: At one end, the junction sequence differs from germline, possibly due to a read error. The chain carries TRBV29-1 and TRBJ2-2; possibly TRBD2 for D (5 bases). Germline lookup yields CDR1 SQVTM and CDR2 ANQGSEA. The CDR3 is 15 residues long. CDR3 residues: CSATRVDARAGELSF. DNA of the CDR3: TGCAGCGCGACGCGAGTCGATGCGAGGGCCGGGGAGCTGTCTTTT.

The chain carries TRBV5-4 and TRBJ2-6; 7 bases are a match to TRBD1. V was pared by 3 bases and J by 4 bases, with 7 bases of the junction left unmatched. Germline V gives CDR1 SGHNT, CDR2 YYREEE (reference sequence). CDR3 length: 16 amino acids. CDR3 sequence (DNA): TGTGCCAGCAGCTCGCCACAGGGGTCCGGGGCCAACGTCCTGACTTTC. It translates to CASSSPQGSGANVLTF.

This clone was seen only a few times. The V gene is TRBV5-1, the J gene TRBJ2-1, with 8 bases matching TRBD2. The CDR3 is 14 amino acids. CDR1 and CDR2 (germline): SGHRS, YFSETQ. The J segment lost 10 bases and the V segment lost 5 bases, leaving 11 bases of the junction unmatched. The CDR3 DNA follows: TGCGCCAGCAGTGGTAGCGGGGCTTTTAGGGAGCAGTTCTTC. Amino acid sequence: CASSGSGAFREQFF.

This clone has just a few counts. V usage is TRBV5-4 and J usage is TRBJ2-7; D ambiguous. V was clipped by 2 bases and J by 6 bases, with 9 bases between them. CDR1 is SGHNT, CDR2 YYREEE, per germline (reference sequence). This CDR3 is 12 amino acids long. CDR3 coding DNA: TGTGCCAGCAGCTTCGCGAAACGCGAGCAGTACTTC. The encoded protein is CASSFAKREQYF.

The rearrangement links TRBV25-1 to TRBJ2-7, with 8 bases matching TRBD1. CDR3 length equals 15 residues. CDR1 is MGHDK, CDR2 SYGVNS, per germline. The junction had 4 bases not matched to a gene; V was cut back by 2 bases and J by 1 base. CDR3 coding DNA: TGTGCCAGCAGTGAAGCCCAGGGGGCGTCCTACGAGCAGTACTTC. This codes for CASSEAQGASYEQYF.

In this sample, this clone turned up many times. The chain is built from TRBV20-1 and TRBJ2-7, with D unclear. Germline CDR1 and CDR2: DFQATT and SNEGSKA (reference sequence). The CDR3 loop spans 11 amino acids. Trimming left V 6 bases short and J 4 bases short, with 10 bases between. CDR3 DNA sequence: TGCAGTGCACTACTCAATTACGAGCAGTACTTC. It yields the protein CSALLNYEQYF.

This chain connects TRBV29-1 to TRBJ1-1; no firm D call. V was trimmed by 7 bases and J by 5 bases, leaving 20 bases between them. The CDR3 is 14 residues long. Germline V CDR1 and CDR2: SQVTM, ANQGSEA. The CDR3, as DNA: TGCAGCGGCGACTCCACCGGGGTCAGAACTGAAGCTTTCTTT. Its translation is CSGDSTGVRTEAFF.

Only a few counts were recorded for this clone. The chain employs TRBV23-1 and TRBJ2-1, with TRBD1 matching over 10 bases. TRBV23-1 is an open reading frame whose function is uncertain. The CDR3 spans 17 residues. Unmatched junction bases numbered 10, after V lost 4 bases and J lost 4 bases. Here the CDR3 DNA reads TGCGCCAGCAGTCGCATCCGGGACAGGGGACCTTACAATGAGCAGTTCTTC. Its translation is CASSRIRDRGPYNEQFF.

In its sample, this clone was seen a few times. The rearrangement uses TRBV18 and TRBJ1-1, with TRBD1 matching over 9 bases. V shed 3 bases and J 3 bases; nucleotides not matched to a gene: 11. The CDR3 sequence is 17 residues long. Germline loops: CDR1 KGHSH, CDR2 LQKENI. CDR3 sequence: CASSPTGTGLIDTEAFF. The CDR3 DNA follows: TGTGCCAGCTCACCCACAGGGACAGGGCTTATAGACACTGAAGCTTTCTTT.

This clone was picked up a small number of times. The rearrangement links TRBV19 to TRBJ1-5; D not resolved. The germline CDR1 and CDR2 sequences are LNHDA and SQIVND (reference sequence). V was shortened by 4 bases and J by 3 bases, with 10 bases between the two germline ends. This CDR3 has 14 amino acids. The CDR3, as DNA: TGTGCCAGTAGTACGGGAAAAGCCAATCAGCCCCAGCATTTT. This encodes CASSTGKANQPQHF.

Regarding this clone: The same CDR3 arises from other DNA sequences in this sample as well. This chain uses TRBV5-6 with TRBJ1-5; D is ambiguous. The V and J ends lost 2 bases and 4 bases respectively, with 10 bases between them. In germline, CDR1 is SGHDT, CDR2 YYEEEE. This CDR3 is 14 amino acids long. The CDR3: CASSLGLSNQPQHF. Here the CDR3 DNA reads TGTGCCAGCAGCTTAGGACTGTCGAATCAGCCCCAGCATTTT.

The chain links TRBV18 to TRBJ2-1; 13 bases align to TRBD2. The CDR3 is 15 amino acids. Germline V gene data show CDR1 as KGHSH and CDR2 as LQKENI. V was clipped by 6 bases and J by 7 bases; unmatched bases: 6. For the CDR3, the DNA is TGTGCCAGCTCCATACTAGCGGGAGGGAGTAATGAGCAGTTCTTC. Its protein product is CASSILAGGSNEQFF.

This clone was seen a few times. The gene calls are TRBV6-6 and TRBJ2-7; 8 nucleotides agree with TRBD1. V dropped 11 bases and J dropped 7; count of bases not matched to a gene: 10. Germline loops: CDR1 MNHNY, CDR2 SVGAGI (reference sequence). The CDR3 totals 12 residues. The CDR3 here is CALDRGTGEQYF. DNA for the CDR3: TGTGCCCTCGACAGGGGAACGGGGGAGCAGTACTTC.

The chain is built from TRBV19 and TRBJ1-5; 8 bases line up with TRBD1. Germline CDR1 and CDR2: LNHDA and SQIVND (reference sequence). The V and J ends lost 6 bases and 3 bases, in that order; junction bases with no gene match: 1. This CDR3 is 13 amino acids long. The CDR3 sequence: CASRGQANQPQHF. The CDR3 DNA reads as TGTGCCAGTAGGGGACAGGCCAATCAGCCCCAGCATTTT.

In its sample, this clone was seen a few times. The chain employs TRBV29-1 and TRBJ1-1; D is perhaps TRBD1 (6 bases). Per germline, CDR1 SQVTM and CDR2 ANQGSEA. The CDR3 spans 12 residues. The CDR3 sequence: CEAAGANTEAFF. CDR3 in DNA: TGCGAAGCGGCAGGGGCTAACACTGAAGCTTTCTTT.

The chain has TRBV4-1 and TRBJ2-5; 13 bases match TRBD2. Germline V CDR1 and CDR2: MGHRA, YSYEKL. The CDR3 runs 18 residues. V shed 2 bases and J 3 bases; nucleotides not matched to a gene: 9. The CDR3 loop reads CASSQTSGGTSGEETQYF. DNA for the CDR3: TGCGCCAGCAGCCAAACCTCCGGAGGGACTAGCGGGGAAGAGACCCAGTACTTC.

J is TRBJ2-2 and V is TRBV29-1; D perhaps matches TRBD2 (6 bases). CDR3 length equals 14 residues. Trimming removed 6 bases from V and 0 bases from J, with 11 bases in between. From germline, CDR1 is SQVTM and CDR2 ANQGSEA. CDR3 in DNA: TGCAGCGTGGAGGGACTCACGAACACCGGGGAGCTGTTTTTT. Its protein is CSVEGLTNTGELFF.

The genes are TRBV2 and TRBJ1-5, with 7 nucleotides matching TRBD1. Germline V gene data show CDR1 as SNHLY and CDR2 as FYNNEI. CDR3 length equals 13 residues. The junction had 3 bases not matched to a gene; V was cut back by 8 bases and J by 2 bases. CDR3 residues: CASRRGGNQPQHF. Written as DNA, the CDR3 is TGTGCCAGCCGCAGGGGGGGCAATCAGCCCCAGCATTTT.

This chain connects TRBV5-6 to TRBJ1-5; a weak D match, TRBD1 (5 bases). CDR1 and CDR2 from the germline V gene are SGHDT and YYEEEE. The length of the CDR3 is 17 residues. The germline V and J ends were trimmed by 1 base and 0 bases, with 14 bases remaining between them. CDR3 region: CASSLFRGLNSNQPQHF. The DNA of the CDR3 is TGTGCCAGCAGCTTGTTTCGGGGGTTGAATAGCAATCAGCCCCAGCATTTT.

The rearrangement links TRBV4-1 to TRBJ1-4, with 8 bases that match TRBD1. CDR1 and CDR2 (germline): MGHRA, YSYEKL. The V and J ends lost 2 bases and 5 bases, in that order; junction bases with no gene match: 1. CDR3 length: 14 residues. This chain's CDR3 is CASSQTGGNEKLFF. The DNA for the CDR3 is TGCGCCAGCAGCCAAACAGGGGGAAATGAAAAACTGTTTTTT.

This clone was seen more than once but under ten times. The chain employs TRBV5-1 and TRBJ1-1; D is unresolved. The germline gives CDR1 SGHRS, CDR2 YFSETQ. The CDR3 runs to 14 residues. V was trimmed by 0 bases and J by 1 base, leaving 7 bases between them. The CDR3: CASSLVPENTEAFF. As DNA, the CDR3 is TGCGCCAGCAGCTTGGTTCCAGAGAACACTGAAGCTTTCTTT.

The chain uses TRBV9 and TRBJ2-1, with TRBD1 identical over 8 bases. The CDR3 contains 14 residues. V dropped 2 bases and J dropped 6; count of bases not matched to a gene: 4. Germline loops: CDR1 SGDLS, CDR2 YYNGEE. For the CDR3, the DNA is TGTGCCAGCAGCGTTAGACAGGGGTTCAATGAGCAGTTCTTC. This translates into CASSVRQGFNEQFF.

The V and J genes are TRBV5-1 and TRBJ2-1; possible D gene TRBD1, 5 bases. The CDR3 totals 16 residues. Germline values: CDR1 SGHRS, CDR2 YFSETQ. Trimming took 3 bases from V and 8 from J, leaving 21 bases between them. CDR3 sequence reads: CASSWGLVDFGDEQFF. In nucleotides, the CDR3 is TGCGCCAGCAGCTGGGGCCTAGTTGATTTCGGCGATGAGCAGTTCTTC.

V is TRBV18 and J is TRBJ1-5; 7 nucleotides line up with TRBD1. V shed 1 base, J shed 4 bases, and the junction held 1 base outside the gene matches. CDR1 is KGHSH and CDR2 is LQKENI in the germline V gene. The CDR3 totals 14 residues. The CDR3 DNA reads TGTGCCAGCTCACCACAGGGGGCGAATCAGCCCCAGCATTTT. Residues: CASSPQGANQPQHF. Full variable domain (remainder filled in from reference TRBV18 and TRBJ1-5): NAGVMQNPRHLVRRRGQEARLRCSPMKGHSHVYWYRQLPEEGLKFMVYLQKENIIDESGMPKERFSAEFPKEGPSILRIQQVVRGDSAAYFCASSPQGANQPQHFGDGTRLSIL.

This clone was observed many times. The J gene is TRBJ2-3, the V gene TRBV30; D is unclear. V lost 4 bases and J 4 bases, leaving 6 bases between the germline ends. This CDR3 has 11 amino acids. Per germline, CDR1 GTSNPN and CDR2 SVGIG (reference sequence). The CDR3 DNA follows: TGTGCCTGGACAGTGGCAGATACGCAGTATTTT. The encoded protein is CAWTVADTQYF.